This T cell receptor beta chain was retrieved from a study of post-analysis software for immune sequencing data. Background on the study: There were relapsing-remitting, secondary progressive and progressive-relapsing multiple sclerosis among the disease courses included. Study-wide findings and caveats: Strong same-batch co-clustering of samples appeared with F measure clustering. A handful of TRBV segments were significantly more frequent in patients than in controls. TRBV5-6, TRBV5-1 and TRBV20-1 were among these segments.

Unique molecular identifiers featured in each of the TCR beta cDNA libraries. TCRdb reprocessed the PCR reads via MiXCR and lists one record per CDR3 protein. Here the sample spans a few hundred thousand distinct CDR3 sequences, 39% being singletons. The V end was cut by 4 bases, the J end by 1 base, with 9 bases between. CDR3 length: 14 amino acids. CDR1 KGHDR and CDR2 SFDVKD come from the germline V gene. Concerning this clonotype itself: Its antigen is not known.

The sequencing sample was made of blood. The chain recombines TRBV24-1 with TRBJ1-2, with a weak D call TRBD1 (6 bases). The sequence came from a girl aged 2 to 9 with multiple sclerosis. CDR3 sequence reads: CATSERGFNYGYTF. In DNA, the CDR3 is TGTGCCACCAGTGAAAGGGGGTTTAACTATGGCTACACCTTC.